What follows are 2 T cell receptor beta chains derived from one specimen sequenced in a study of blood T cell repertoires in COVID-19. Sequenced by immunoSEQ multiplex PCR; TCRdb stores in-frame clones only, minus some. The table lists fewer than 350,000 clones, approximately 91% of them singletons. Material for sequencing was PBMCs or T cells enriched from blood (not recorded which). The receptors stem from a middle-aged woman with acute COVID-19.

The rearrangement joins TRBV6-1 to TRBJ1-5; TRBD1 matches 11 bases. Germline CDR1 MNHNS, CDR2 SASEGT. This CDR3 spans 18 amino acids. J was trimmed by 0 bases and V by 4 bases; bases with no gene match: 8. The CDR3 DNA sequence: TGTGCCAGCAGTGGGCGGACAGGGGGCGCGGATAGCAATCAGCCCCAGCATTTT. Protein sequence: CASSGRTGGADSNQPQHF.

This clone was counted a single time. J is TRBJ2-5 and V is TRBV7-9, with TRBD2 identical over 8 bases. The CDR3 spans 15 residues. The trim removed 4 bases at V and 0 bases at J, leaving 4 bases unmatched. Germline V gene sequence: CDR1 SEHNR, CDR2 FQNEAQ (reference sequence). The CDR3 DNA sequence: TGTGCCAGCAGCTCGTCTAGCGGGTACCAAGAGACCCAGTACTTC. This encodes CASSSSSGYQETQYF.